The 13 T cell receptor beta chains given below trace back to one sample, sequenced in a study of blood T cell repertoires in COVID-19. Sequenced by immunoSEQ multiplex PCR; TCRdb stores in-frame clones only, minus some. The sample carries over 300,000 clones, 90% recorded once. The sequencing input was peripheral blood. These receptors originate from a young man with active or convalescent COVID-19.

This sequence joins TRBV6-5 and TRBJ1-1, with D tentatively TRBD1 (6 bases). V lost 7 bases and J lost 4, with 13 bases in between. The CDR3 extends over 13 amino acids. Looked up from germline, CDR1 is MNHEY and CDR2 is SVGAGI. The CDR3 reads CASTSRGPTEAFF. In nucleotides, the CDR3 is TGTGCCAGCACCTCCAGGGGACCCACTGAAGCTTTCTTT.

The chain is built from TRBV30 and TRBJ2-3; 11 nucleotides align to TRBD2. The J segment lost 3 bases and the V segment lost 3 bases, leaving 5 bases of the junction unmatched. CDR3 length: 15 amino acids. Germline V gene data show CDR1 as GTSNPN and CDR2 as SVGIG (reference sequence). CDR3 coding DNA: TGTGCCTGGAGAGGGACTAGCGGTAAAACAGATACGCAGTATTTT. Translated, it gives CAWRGTSGKTDTQYF.

This chain connects TRBV28 to TRBJ2-3, with D perhaps matching TRBD2 (6 bases). Per germline, CDR1 MDHEN and CDR2 SYDVKM. This CDR3 region has 17 residues. Trimming stripped 3 bases from V and 1 base from J, with 17 bases between. In DNA, the CDR3 is TGTGCCAGCAGTTTTGATTTGATTAGCGGTGGCACAGATACGCAGTATTTT. Encoded protein: CASSFDLISGGTDTQYF.

CDR3 residues: CASSPWTGENIQYF. Here the CDR3 DNA reads TGTGCCAGTAGTCCCTGGACAGGTGAAAACATTCAGTACTTC. V usage is TRBV19 and J usage is TRBJ2-4; 7 bases match TRBD1. CDR1 is LNHDA and CDR2 is SQIVND in the germline V gene (reference sequence). This CDR3 spans 14 amino acids. V shed 5 bases, J shed 5 bases, and the junction held 6 bases outside the gene matches.

The rearrangement links TRBV29-1 to TRBJ1-5; 9 bases map to TRBD1. The junction had 5 bases not matched to a gene; V was cut back by 2 bases and J by 0 bases. Per the germline V gene, CDR1 is SQVTM and CDR2 is ANQGSEA. The CDR3 runs to 16 residues. The CDR3 DNA reads as TGCAGCGTTGAATCTGGGACAGGGTTTAGCAATCAGCCCCAGCATTTT. Amino acid sequence: CSVESGTGFSNQPQHF.

The CDR3 reads CASSQGTYNEQFF. Written as DNA, the CDR3 is TGTGCCAGCAGCCAGGGGACGTACAATGAGCAGTTCTTC. The chain is built from TRBV11-2 and TRBJ2-1; a weak D match, TRBD1 (6 bases). There are 13 residues in the CDR3. Per germline, CDR1 SGHAT and CDR2 FQNNGV. Trimming cost V 5 bases and J 4 bases, with 9 bases left between them.

J is TRBJ1-1 and V is TRBV3-1 (or the pseudogene TRBV3-2); D uncertain. CDR1 is LGHDT and CDR2 is YNNKEL in the germline V gene (reference sequence). Trimming took 3 bases from V and 10 from J, leaving 27 bases between them. The CDR3 has 17 amino acids. CDR3 sequence reads: CASSQGGGDSDASLAFF. The CDR3 nucleotides are TGTGCCAGCAGCCAGGGAGGTGGTGATTCTGACGCGTCGTTAGCTTTCTTT.

This chain uses TRBV5-1 with TRBJ2-5, with D maybe TRBD1 (5 bases). The CDR3 is 14 residues long. V lost 1 base and J 3 bases, leaving 10 bases between the germline ends. Germline CDR1 is SGHRS and CDR2 is YFSETQ. The CDR3, as DNA: TGCGCCAGCAGCTTGTTGGGGCTGGAAGAGACCCAGTACTTC. Protein sequence: CASSLLGLEETQYF.

V and J are TRBV13 and TRBJ2-3; 8 bases align to TRBD2. Germline V CDR1 and CDR2: PRHDT, FYEKMQ (reference sequence). This CDR3 has 20 residues. V was pared by 0 bases and J by 1 base, with 15 bases of the junction left unmatched. The CDR3 sequence is CASSLGSSGGPGFGTDTQYF. The CDR3 bases are TGTGCCAGCAGCTTAGGATCCTCGGGAGGGCCGGGTTTTGGCACAGATACGCAGTATTTT.

The chain joins TRBV13 to TRBJ2-1; 10 positions match TRBD2. Trimming took 4 bases from V and 6 from J; bases not matched to a gene: 6. This CDR3 comprises 15 residues. The germline CDR1 and CDR2 sequences are PRHDT and FYEKMQ (reference sequence). CDR3 coding DNA: TGTGCCAGCAGCTCCCGGCGGACTAGCGGCAATGAGCAGTTCTTC. It yields the protein CASSSRRTSGNEQFF.

This rearrangement joins TRBV18 to TRBJ2-1; D is unresolved. The V gene lost 8 bases and the J gene lost 4 bases, with 12 bases spanning the gap. The CDR3 totals 13 residues. Germline CDR1 KGHSH, CDR2 LQKENI. The CDR3 coding sequence is TGTGCCAGCGGCCGCGGCGGTTACAATGAGCAGTTCTTC. Protein sequence: CASGRGGYNEQFF.

The rearrangement links TRBV30 to TRBJ2-1; D unresolved. V lost 3 bases, J lost 5 bases, and 17 bases lay in between. This CDR3 has 15 amino acids. CDR1 is GTSNPN, CDR2 SVGIG, per germline (reference sequence). DNA of the CDR3: TGTGCCTGGAGAGCTAAGAGTCTCGGTAACAATGAGCAGTTCTTC. Its protein product is CAWRAKSLGNNEQFF.

The V gene is TRBV12-3 or TRBV12-4, the J gene TRBJ2-1, with D tentatively TRBD2 (5 bases). V shed 6 bases and J shed 3 bases, with 9 bases lying between them. The CDR3 contains 13 residues. Here the CDR3 DNA reads TGTGCCAGCAGGAACCGGGACTACAATGAGCAGTTCTTC. Its translation: CASRNRDYNEQFF.